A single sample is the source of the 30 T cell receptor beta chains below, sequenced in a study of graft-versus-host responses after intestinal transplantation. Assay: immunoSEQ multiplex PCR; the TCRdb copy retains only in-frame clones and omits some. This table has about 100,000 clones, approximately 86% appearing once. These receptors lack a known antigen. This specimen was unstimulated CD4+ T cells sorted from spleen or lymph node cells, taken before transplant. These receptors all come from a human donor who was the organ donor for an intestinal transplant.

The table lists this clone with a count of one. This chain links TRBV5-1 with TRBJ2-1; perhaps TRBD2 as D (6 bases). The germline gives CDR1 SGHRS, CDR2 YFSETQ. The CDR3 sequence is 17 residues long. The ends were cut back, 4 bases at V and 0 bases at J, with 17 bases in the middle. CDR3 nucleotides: TGCGCCAGCAGCAATATGGGACTGGGGAACTCCTACAATGAGCAGTTCTTC. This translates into CASSNMGLGNSYNEQFF.

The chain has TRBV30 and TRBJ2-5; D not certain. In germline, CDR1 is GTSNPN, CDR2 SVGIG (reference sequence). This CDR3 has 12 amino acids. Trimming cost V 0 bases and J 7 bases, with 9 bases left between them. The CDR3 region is CAWSVPRRTQYF. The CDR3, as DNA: TGTGCCTGGAGTGTACCCCGGCGGACCCAGTACTTC.

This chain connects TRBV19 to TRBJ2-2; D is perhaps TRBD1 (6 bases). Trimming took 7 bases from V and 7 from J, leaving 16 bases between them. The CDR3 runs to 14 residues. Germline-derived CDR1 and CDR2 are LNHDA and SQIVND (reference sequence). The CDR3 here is CASKRDIGYGELFF. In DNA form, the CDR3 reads TGTGCCAGTAAACGGGACATTGGTTACGGGGAGCTGTTTTTT.

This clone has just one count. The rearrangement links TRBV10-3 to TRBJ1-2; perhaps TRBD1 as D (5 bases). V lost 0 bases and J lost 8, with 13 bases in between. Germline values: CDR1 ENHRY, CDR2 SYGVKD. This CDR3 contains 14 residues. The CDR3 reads CAISESEGRRGYTF. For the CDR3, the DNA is TGTGCCATCAGTGAGTCGGAGGGGCGAAGGGGCTACACCTTC.

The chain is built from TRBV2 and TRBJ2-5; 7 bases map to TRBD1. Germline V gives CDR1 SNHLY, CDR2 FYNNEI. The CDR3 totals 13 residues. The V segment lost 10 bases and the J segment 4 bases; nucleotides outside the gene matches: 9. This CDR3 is CATKAPGGETQYF. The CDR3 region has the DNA TGTGCCACCAAGGCCCCAGGGGGAGAGACCCAGTACTTC. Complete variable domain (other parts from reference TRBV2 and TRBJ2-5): EPEVTQTPSHQVTQMGQEVILRCVPISNHLYFYWYRQILGQKVEFLVSFYNNEISEKSEIFDDQFSVERPDGSNFTLKIRSTKLEDSAMYFCATKAPGGETQYFGPGTRLLVL.

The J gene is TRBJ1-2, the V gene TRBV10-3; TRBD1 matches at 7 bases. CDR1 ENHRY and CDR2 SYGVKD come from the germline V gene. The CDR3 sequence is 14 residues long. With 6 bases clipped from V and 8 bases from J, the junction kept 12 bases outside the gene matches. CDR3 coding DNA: TGTGCCATCAGCGTAGGACAGGCCCCGGGGGGCTACACCTTC. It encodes CAISVGQAPGGYTF.

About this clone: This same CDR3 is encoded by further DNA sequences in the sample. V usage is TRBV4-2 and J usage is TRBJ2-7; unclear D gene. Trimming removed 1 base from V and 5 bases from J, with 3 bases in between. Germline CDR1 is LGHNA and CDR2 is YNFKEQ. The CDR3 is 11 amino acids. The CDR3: CASSQGHEQYF. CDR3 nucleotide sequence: TGTGCCAGCAGCCAAGGACACGAGCAGTACTTC.

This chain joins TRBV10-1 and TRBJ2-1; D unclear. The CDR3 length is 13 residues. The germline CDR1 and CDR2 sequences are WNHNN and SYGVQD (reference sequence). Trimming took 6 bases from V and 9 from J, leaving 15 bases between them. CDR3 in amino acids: CASRADPGGEQFF. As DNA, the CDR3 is TGCGCCAGCAGGGCTGACCCCGGCGGTGAGCAGTTCTTC.

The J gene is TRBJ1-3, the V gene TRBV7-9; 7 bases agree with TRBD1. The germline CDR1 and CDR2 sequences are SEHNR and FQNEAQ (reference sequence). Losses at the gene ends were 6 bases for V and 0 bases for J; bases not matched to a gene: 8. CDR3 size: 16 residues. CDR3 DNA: TGTGCCAGCAGTAAAACAGGGGCCCCCTCTGGAAACACCATATATTTT. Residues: CASSKTGAPSGNTIYF.

CDR3 residues: CASSHGPLAGGLNTGELFF. CDR3 DNA: TGTGCCAGCAGCCACGGGCCTCTAGCGGGGGGCTTGAACACCGGGGAGCTGTTTTTT. The chain has TRBV14 and TRBJ2-2; TRBD2 aligns across 11 bases. CDR3 size: 19 residues. Germline CDR1 and CDR2: SGHDN and FVKESK. The trim removed 3 bases at V and 1 base at J, leaving 10 bases unmatched.

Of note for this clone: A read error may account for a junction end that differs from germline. CDR3 protein: CASRLAGVNNEQFF. For the CDR3, the DNA is TGTGCCAGCAGATTAGCGGGGGTTAACAATGAGCAGTTCTTC. This chain links TRBV7-9 with TRBJ2-1; 9 bases map to TRBD2. The CDR3 consists of 14 residues. Germline-derived CDR1 and CDR2 are SEHNR and FQNEAQ (reference sequence).

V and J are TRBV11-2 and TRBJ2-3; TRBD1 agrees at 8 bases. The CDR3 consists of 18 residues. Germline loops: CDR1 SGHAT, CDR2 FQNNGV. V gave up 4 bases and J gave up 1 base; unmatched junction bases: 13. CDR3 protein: CASSSNFGDRLRTDTQYF. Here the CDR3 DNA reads TGTGCCAGCAGCTCGAATTTTGGGGACAGGTTACGCACAGATACGCAGTATTTT.

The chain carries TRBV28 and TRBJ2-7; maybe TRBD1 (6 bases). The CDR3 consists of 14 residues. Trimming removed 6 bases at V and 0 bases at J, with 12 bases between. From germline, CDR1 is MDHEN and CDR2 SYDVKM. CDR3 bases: TGTGCCAGCAGCCTGACAGGACCCTCCTACGAGCAGTACTTC. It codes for CASSLTGPSYEQYF.

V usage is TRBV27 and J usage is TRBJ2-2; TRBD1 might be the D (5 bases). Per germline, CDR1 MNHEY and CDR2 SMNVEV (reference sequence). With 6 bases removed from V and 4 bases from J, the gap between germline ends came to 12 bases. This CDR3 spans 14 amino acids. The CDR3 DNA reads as TGTGCCAGCAGCGCGCCGACAGTCACCGGGGAGCTGTTTTTT. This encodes CASSAPTVTGELFF.

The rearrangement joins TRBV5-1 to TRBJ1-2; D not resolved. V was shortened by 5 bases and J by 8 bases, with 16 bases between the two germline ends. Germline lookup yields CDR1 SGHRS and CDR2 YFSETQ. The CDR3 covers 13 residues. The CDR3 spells CASSPNDGVGYTF. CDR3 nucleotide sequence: TGCGCCAGCAGTCCTAACGACGGGGTCGGCTACACCTTC.

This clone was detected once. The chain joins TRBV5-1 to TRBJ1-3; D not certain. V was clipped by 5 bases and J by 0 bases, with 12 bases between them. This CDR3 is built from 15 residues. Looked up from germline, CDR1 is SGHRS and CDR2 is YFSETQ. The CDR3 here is CASRPQSLSGNTIYF. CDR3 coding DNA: TGCGCCAGCAGACCACAGTCACTCTCTGGAAACACCATATATTTT. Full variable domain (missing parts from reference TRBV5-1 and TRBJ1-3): KAGVTQTPRYLIKTRGQQVTLSCSPISGHRSVSWYQQTPGQGLQFLFEYFSETQRNKGNFPGRFSGRQFSNSRSEMNVSTLELGDSALYLCASRPQSLSGNTIYFGEGSWLTVV.

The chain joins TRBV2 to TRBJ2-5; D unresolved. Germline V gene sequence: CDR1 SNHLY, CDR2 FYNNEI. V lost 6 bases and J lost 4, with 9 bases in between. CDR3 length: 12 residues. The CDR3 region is CASSRQAETQYF. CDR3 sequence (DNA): TGTGCCAGCAGCCGGCAGGCAGAGACCCAGTACTTC.

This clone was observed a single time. The CDR3 DNA sequence: TGTGCCAGCAGCCGGCGGTCGGGCGGGGAGGAGTGGGGGCACGAGCAGTACTTC. Translation: CASSRRSGGEEWGHEQYF. The V and J genes are TRBV7-2 and TRBJ2-7; D assignment may be TRBD1 or TRBD2 (6 bases each). Germline V lookup: CDR1 SGHTA, CDR2 FQGNSA. This CDR3 has 18 amino acids. V shed 5 bases and J shed 5 bases, with 28 bases lying between them.

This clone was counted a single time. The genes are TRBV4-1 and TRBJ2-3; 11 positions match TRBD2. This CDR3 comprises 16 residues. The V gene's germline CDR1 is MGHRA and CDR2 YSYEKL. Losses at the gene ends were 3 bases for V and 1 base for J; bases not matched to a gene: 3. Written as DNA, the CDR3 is TGCGCCAGCAGCCAGGGGACTAGCGGACGCACAGATACGCAGTATTTT. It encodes CASSQGTSGRTDTQYF.

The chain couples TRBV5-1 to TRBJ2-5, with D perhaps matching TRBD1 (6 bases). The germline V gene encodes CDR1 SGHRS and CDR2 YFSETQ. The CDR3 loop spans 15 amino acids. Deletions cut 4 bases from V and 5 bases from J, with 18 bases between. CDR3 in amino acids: CASSPGTPRGETQYF. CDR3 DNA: TGCGCCAGCAGCCCCGGGACCCCGAGGGGGGAGACCCAGTACTTC.

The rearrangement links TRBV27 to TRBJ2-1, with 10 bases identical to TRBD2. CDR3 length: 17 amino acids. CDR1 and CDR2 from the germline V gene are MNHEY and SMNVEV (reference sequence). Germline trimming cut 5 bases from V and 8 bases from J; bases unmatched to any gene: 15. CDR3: CASSPSGRGIHNDEQFF. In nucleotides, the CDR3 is TGTGCCAGCAGTCCTAGCGGGAGAGGGATCCATAACGATGAGCAGTTCTTC.

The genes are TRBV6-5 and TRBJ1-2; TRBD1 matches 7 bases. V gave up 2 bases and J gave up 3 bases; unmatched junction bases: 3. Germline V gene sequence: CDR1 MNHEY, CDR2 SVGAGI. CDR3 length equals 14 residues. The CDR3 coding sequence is TGTGCCAGCAGTTACCGGGACAGATACTATGGCTACACCTTC. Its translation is CASSYRDRYYGYTF.

The CDR3 sequence is CASSWAPASPYEQYF. The DNA for the CDR3 is TGTGCCAGCAGCTGGGCCCCTGCCTCCCCCTACGAGCAGTACTTC. The chain uses TRBV5-4 and TRBJ2-7; no reliable D call. The CDR3 runs 15 residues. Looked up from germline, CDR1 is SGHNT and CDR2 is YYREEE (reference sequence). Trimming took 3 bases from V and 2 from J, leaving 15 bases between them.

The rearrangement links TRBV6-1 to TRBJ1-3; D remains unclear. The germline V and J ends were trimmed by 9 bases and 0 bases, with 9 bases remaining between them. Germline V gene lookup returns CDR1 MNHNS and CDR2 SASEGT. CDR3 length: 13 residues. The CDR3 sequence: CASKRNSGNTIYF. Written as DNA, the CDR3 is TGTGCCAGTAAAAGAAACTCTGGAAACACCATATATTTT.

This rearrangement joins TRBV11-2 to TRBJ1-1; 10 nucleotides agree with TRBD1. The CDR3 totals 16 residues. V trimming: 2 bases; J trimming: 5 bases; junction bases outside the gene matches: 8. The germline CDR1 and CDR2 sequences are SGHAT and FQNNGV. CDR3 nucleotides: TGTGCCAGCAGCTTAAGTAGGACAGGGGGAGGAACTGAAGCTTTCTTT. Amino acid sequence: CASSLSRTGGGTEAFF. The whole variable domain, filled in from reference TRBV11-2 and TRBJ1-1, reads EAGVAQSPRYKIIEKRQSVAFWCNPISGHATLYWYQQILGQGPKLLIQFQNNGVVDDSQLPKDRFSAERLKGVDSTLKIQPAKLEDSAVYLCASSLSRTGGGTEAFFGQGTRLTVV.

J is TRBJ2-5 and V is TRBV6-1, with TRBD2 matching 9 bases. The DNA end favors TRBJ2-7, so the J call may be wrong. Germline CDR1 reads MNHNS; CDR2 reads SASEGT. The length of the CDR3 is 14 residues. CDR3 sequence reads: CASDSGGNTYEQYF. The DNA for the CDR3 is TGTGCCAGCGATAGCGGGGGTAATACCTACGAGCAGTACTTC.

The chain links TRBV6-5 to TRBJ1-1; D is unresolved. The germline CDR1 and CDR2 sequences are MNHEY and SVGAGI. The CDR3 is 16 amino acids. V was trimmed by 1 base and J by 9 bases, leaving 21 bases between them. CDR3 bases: TGTGCCAGCAGTTACTACCCACCGCCCGGGATCAAAAAAGCTTTCTTT. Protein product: CASSYYPPPGIKKAFF.

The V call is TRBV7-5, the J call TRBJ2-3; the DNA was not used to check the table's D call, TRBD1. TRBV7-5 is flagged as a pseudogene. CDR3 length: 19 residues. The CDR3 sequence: CVRSLTRPLIHGPTDTQYF. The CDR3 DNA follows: TGTGTCAGAAGCTTAACACGGCCACTTATACATGGGCCCACAGATACGCAGTATTTT.

CDR3 in amino acids: CASGFLTGTGRDTQYF. In nucleotides, the CDR3 is TGTGCTAGTGGTTTCCTCACCGGGACAGGGAGGGATACGCAGTATTTT. The V and J genes are TRBV12-5 and TRBJ2-3; 9 bases are shared with TRBD1. With 3 bases clipped from V and 6 bases from J, the junction kept 10 bases outside the gene matches. The CDR3 contains 16 residues. Germline lookup yields CDR1 LGHNT and CDR2 FRNRAP.

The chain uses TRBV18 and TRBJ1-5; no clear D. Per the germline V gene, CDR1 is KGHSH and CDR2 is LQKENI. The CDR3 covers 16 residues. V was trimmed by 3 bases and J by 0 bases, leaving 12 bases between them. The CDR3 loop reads CASSPGDTYSNQPQHF. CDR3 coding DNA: TGTGCCAGCTCACCCGGAGACACCTATAGCAATCAGCCCCAGCATTTT.